The sequence of this TCR beta chain was determined in a study of blood T cells in healthy people across ages. Study background: Template-switching capture recovered about one barcoded beta molecule per two T cells. Study results and limitations: Naive T cell percentage by flow cytometry tracked strongly with beta diversity.

The use of a sample-barcoded 5' primer and a J-beta primer mix characterized a second PCR of roughly 6 to 12 cycles. TCRdb reprocessed the 5' RACE reads via MiXCR and lists one record per CDR3 protein. The sample has roughly 1 million distinct CDR3 sequences; about 25% are singletons. V was trimmed by 5 bases and J by 8 bases, leaving 17 bases between them. The CDR3 is 14 residues long. Per the germline V gene, CDR1 is SGHRS and CDR2 is YFSETQ. As regards this clonotype: Its cognate antigen is unknown.

Another study also made use of these data, one on T cells of mothers and their children. This second study notes: Persisting microchimeric T cell clones went undetected.

The receptor was derived from a girl aged 2 to 10 in good health. The genes are TRBV5-1 and TRBJ2-1; D is possibly TRBD1 (6 bases). Sequenced sample: blood. The CDR3 DNA reads as TGCGCCAGCAGTCCTGGTGGGGGCTCGGATGAGCAGTTCTTC. Translating gives CASSPGGGSDEQFF.